A single sample gave rise to the 21 T cell receptor beta chains below, sequenced in a study of blood T cell repertoires in COVID-19. Only in-frame clones appear in the TCRdb table, and some are missing; sequencing was by immunoSEQ multiplex PCR. The profile covers 540,000 or so clones, with 70% to 90% appearing a single time and about 8% taken by the ten largest. Sequencing was performed on peripheral blood. Receptors were obtained from a woman aged 45-65 years with COVID-19, enrolled during active disease.

The chain has TRBV13 and TRBJ2-5, with D possibly matching TRBD1 (6 bases). Germline V gene data show CDR1 as PRHDT and CDR2 as FYEKMQ (reference sequence). V was cut by 4 bases and J by 4 bases, with 10 bases left in between. This CDR3 is 13 amino acids long. CDR3: CASSSTGSETQYF. CDR3 coding DNA: TGTGCCAGCAGCTCCACAGGGTCAGAGACCCAGTACTTC.

This chain uses TRBV5-6 with TRBJ2-7; TRBD1 matches 9 bases. CDR3 size: 16 residues. CDR1 is SGHDT and CDR2 is YYEEEE in the germline V gene. The V and J ends lost 3 bases and 0 bases, in that order; junction bases with no gene match: 7. CDR3 nucleotides: TGTGCCAGCAGCTACGGGACAGGGATTAGCTCCTACGAGCAGTACTTC. Protein: CASSYGTGISSYEQYF.

The CDR3 spells CASSSPLAGGPEQFF. CDR3 bases: TGCGCCAGCAGCTCTCCACTAGCGGGGGGCCCAGAGCAGTTCTTC. This chain joins TRBV5-1 and TRBJ2-1; 12 bases agree with TRBD2. Germline CDR1 is SGHRS and CDR2 is YFSETQ. Trimming removed 3 bases from V and 10 bases from J; junction bases left unmatched: 8. The CDR3 contains 15 residues.

The chain joins TRBV5-1 to TRBJ1-1; 10 positions match TRBD1. The trim removed 4 bases at V and 5 bases at J, leaving 2 bases unmatched. CDR1 and CDR2 (germline): SGHRS, YFSETQ. CDR3 length: 13 amino acids. The CDR3: CASSRTGGTEAFF. CDR3 nucleotide sequence: TGCGCCAGCAGCAGGACAGGGGGAACTGAAGCTTTCTTT.

The chain couples TRBV10-3 to TRBJ2-5, with 8 bases aligning to TRBD2. Per germline, CDR1 ENHRY and CDR2 SYGVKD. V trimming: 5 bases; J trimming: 2 bases; junction bases outside the gene matches: 10. This CDR3 is built from 16 residues. The CDR3 is CAISRTAGGGQETQYF. For the CDR3, the DNA is TGTGCCATCAGTAGGACCGCGGGGGGCGGTCAAGAGACCCAGTACTTC.

The chain recombines TRBV29-1 with TRBJ2-5, with TRBD2 matching 8 bases. CDR1 is SQVTM, CDR2 ANQGSEA, per germline. This CDR3 has 15 amino acids. Trimming cost V 2 bases and J 4 bases; bases outside gene matches: 9. The CDR3 sequence is CSVEYAGGVGETQYF. The CDR3 DNA sequence: TGCAGCGTTGAATATGCGGGGGGAGTAGGAGAGACCCAGTACTTC.

The chain couples TRBV29-1 to TRBJ2-2; 8 bases fit TRBD1. CDR1 is SQVTM, CDR2 ANQGSEA, per germline. V dropped 5 bases and J dropped 7; count of bases not matched to a gene: 12. The CDR3 runs 15 residues. The CDR3 sequence is CSVRPGTGVHGELFF. CDR3 in DNA: TGCAGCGTTCGTCCCGGGACAGGCGTGCACGGGGAGCTGTTTTTT.

V is TRBV5-8 and J is TRBJ1-2; 9 bases align to TRBD1. Germline CDR1 reads SGHTS; CDR2 reads YDEGEE. This CDR3 is built from 13 residues. The V gene end was trimmed by 3 bases and the J gene end by 8 bases; junction bases not matched to a gene: 5. The chain's CDR3 is CASSSQGAGGYTF. The CDR3 DNA follows: TGTGCCAGCAGCTCACAGGGGGCTGGAGGCTACACCTTC.

The count of this clone is one. The chain couples TRBV30 to TRBJ1-4; 7 bases line up with TRBD1. V was pared by 2 bases and J by 8 bases, with 11 bases of the junction left unmatched. This CDR3 comprises 15 residues. Germline CDR1 reads GTSNPN; CDR2 reads SVGIG (reference sequence). Written as DNA, the CDR3 is TGTGCCTGGAGTCATCAGGGGGTACTTCGAGAAAAACTGTTTTTT. Its translation: CAWSHQGVLREKLFF.

This clone appeared a single time. V is TRBV15 and J is TRBJ2-5; 7 bases fit TRBD1. The length of the CDR3 is 14 residues. Unmatched junction bases numbered 7, after V lost 5 bases and J lost 4 bases. Looked up from germline, CDR1 is LNHNV and CDR2 is YYDKDF (reference sequence). CDR3 in DNA: TGTGCCACCAGCGGCGACAGGGTAATAGAGACCCAGTACTTC. This translates into CATSGDRVIETQYF. Filled out from reference TRBV15 and TRBJ2-5, the complete variable domain reads DAMVIQNPRYQVTQFGKPVTLSCSQTLNHNVMYWYQQKSSQAPKLLFHYYDKDFNNEADTPDNFQSRRPNTSFCFLDIRSPGLGDTAMYLCATSGDRVIETQYFGPGTRLLVL.

The chain employs TRBV5-6 and TRBJ1-5, with D maybe TRBD1 (5 bases). The germline V gene has CDR1 SGHDT and CDR2 YYEEEE. This CDR3 is 16 amino acids long. V was pared by 5 bases and J by 0 bases, with 15 bases between. Written as DNA, the CDR3 is TGTGCCAGCAGTTCAAGCCTGACAGATAGCAATCAGCCCCAGCATTTT. Protein: CASSSSLTDSNQPQHF.

J is TRBJ1-4 and V is TRBV7-9; TRBD1 matches at 7 bases. J lost 7 bases, V lost 1 base, and 6 bases had no gene match. Germline V gives CDR1 SEHNR, CDR2 FQNEAQ (reference sequence). The CDR3 is 15 residues long. The CDR3 region is CASSLETGWGEKLFF. DNA of the CDR3: TGTGCCAGCAGCTTAGAGACAGGGTGGGGTGAAAAACTGTTTTTT.

The chain carries TRBV3-1 (or the pseudogene TRBV3-2) and TRBJ2-1, with 11 bases lining up with TRBD2. The CDR3 contains 19 residues. V lost 0 bases, J lost 0 bases, and 7 bases stayed unmatched. Germline CDR1 is LGHDT and CDR2 is YNNKEL (reference sequence). The CDR3 sequence is CASSQDWASGGSSYNEQFF. DNA of the CDR3: TGTGCCAGCAGCCAAGATTGGGCTAGCGGGGGGAGCTCCTACAATGAGCAGTTCTTC.

This sequence joins TRBV5-1 and TRBJ2-2; tentative D call: TRBD2 (5 bases). The germline gives CDR1 SGHRS, CDR2 YFSETQ. V shed 4 bases and J shed 4 bases, with 14 bases lying between them. This CDR3 has 15 amino acids. CDR3 bases: TGCGCCAGCAGCGGCTGGGCCCGGGGCACCGGGGAGCTGTTTTTT. Amino acid sequence: CASSGWARGTGELFF.

The chain recombines TRBV7-6 with TRBJ2-3, with 10 bases that match TRBD2. The CDR3 runs to 18 residues. V dropped 5 bases and J dropped 2; count of bases not matched to a gene: 13. Germline-derived CDR1 and CDR2 are SGHVS and FNYEAQ. The CDR3 is CASSPASGGGILTDTQYF. In DNA form, the CDR3 reads TGTGCCAGCAGCCCTGCCAGCGGGGGGGGAATCCTCACAGATACGCAGTATTTT.

The table lists this clone with a count of one. The rearrangement uses TRBV6-5 and TRBJ1-3; the match to TRBD1 covers 8 bases. Germline lookup yields CDR1 MNHEY and CDR2 SVGAGI. The V and J ends lost 7 bases and 2 bases, in that order; junction bases with no gene match: 4. The CDR3 consists of 14 residues. The CDR3 reads CASISGGAGNTIYF. CDR3 sequence (DNA): TGTGCCAGCATCTCAGGGGGCGCTGGAAACACCATATATTTT.

The chain couples TRBV5-5 to TRBJ1-2; 9 positions agree with TRBD1. The CDR3 spans 18 residues. V trimming: 0 bases; J trimming: 2 bases; junction bases outside the gene matches: 11. Germline V gene lookup returns CDR1 SGHKS and CDR2 YYEKEE (reference sequence). CDR3 DNA sequence: TGTGCCAGCAGCTTGGCGGGGAACAGGGGGCTTCACAACTATGGCTACACCTTC. This gives the protein CASSLAGNRGLHNYGYTF.

The chain recombines TRBV3-1 (or the pseudogene TRBV3-2) with TRBJ1-1; possibly TRBD1 for D (6 bases). There are 13 residues in the CDR3. V lost 6 bases and J 1 base, leaving 9 bases between the germline ends. Germline V CDR1 and CDR2: LGHDT, YNNKEL (reference sequence). CDR3 sequence (DNA): TGTGCCAGCAGATCGACAGGGAACACTGAAGCTTTCTTT. Translation gives CASRSTGNTEAFF.

V is TRBV29-1 and J is TRBJ1-2; 7 nucleotides agree with TRBD1. This CDR3 is built from 14 residues. V trimming: 5 bases; J trimming: 1 base; junction bases outside the gene matches: 7. The germline V gene has CDR1 SQVTM and CDR2 ANQGSEA. The CDR3 coding sequence is TGCAGCGTTCTCGACAGGGCGATTAACTATGGCTACACCTTC. Translation gives CSVLDRAINYGYTF.

The J gene is TRBJ2-7, the V gene TRBV5-4; a possible D gene is TRBD2 (7 bases). The CDR3 runs 15 residues. In germline, CDR1 is SGHNT, CDR2 YYREEE (reference sequence). Trimming shortened V by 0 bases and J by 4 bases, and 14 bases separated the two germline ends. For the CDR3, the DNA is TGTGCCAGCAGCTTGGATGGGGGGGGCGCTTACGAGCAGTACTTC. Encoded protein: CASSLDGGGAYEQYF.

The chain has TRBV7-3 and TRBJ2-1; D is possibly TRBD1 (6 bases). Germline V gene sequence: CDR1 SGHTA, CDR2 FQGTGA. CDR3 size: 15 residues. V was clipped by 5 bases and J by 0 bases, with 11 bases between them. CDR3 sequence (DNA): TGTGCCAGCAGCCTCAACAGGGACTCCTACAATGAGCAGTTCTTC. Its protein product is CASSLNRDSYNEQFF.